Listed below are T cell receptor beta chains from one sample, sequenced in a study of blood T cell repertoires in COVID-19. Sequencing used immunoSEQ multiplex PCR; TCRdb keeps in-frame clones, though not all of them. The table records 150,000 to 200,000 clones, roughly nine tenths of them present only once. Sequenced sample: peripheral blood. These receptors originate from a woman older than 75 in a cohort sampled during active or convalescent COVID-19. CDR3s include the opening cysteine and the closing phenylalanine or tryptophan. A D gene is named only where the DNA matches it firmly. Not all rows give a size; the values are once, few, many and, for expanded clones, a class.

CDR3 protein	CDR3 DNA	clone size	CDR3 length	V gene	J gene	D gene
CASGFVTGTNENTEAFF	TGTGCTAGTGGTTTCGTGACAGGGACGAATGAGAACACTGAAGCTTTCTTT	.	17	TRBV12-5	TRBJ1-1	TRBD1
CASSAGLAGGGNEQFF	TGTGCCAGCAGCGCGGGACTAGCGGGAGGAGGCAATGAGCAGTTCTTC	.	16	TRBV5-8	TRBJ2-1	TRBD2
CASSPLSYEQYF	TGTGCCAGCAGTCCCCTCTCCTACGAGCAGTACTTC	.	12	TRBV28	TRBJ2-7	.
CASSLRTANSPLHF	TGTGCCAGCAGCTTACGGACAGCTAATTCACCCCTCCACTTT	.	14	TRBV5-4	TRBJ1-6	.
CASRPDLRDRNEQYF	TGTGCCAGCAGGCCTGACCTCCGGGACAGAAACGAGCAGTACTTC	.	15	TRBV5-5	TRBJ2-7	TRBD1
CASSQVASSYEQYF	TGTGCCAGCAGCCAGGTCGCCAGCTCCTACGAGCAGTACTTC	.	14	TRBV11-3	TRBJ2-7	.
CAISAGPSTDTQYF	TGTGCCATCAGTGCCGGTCCCAGCACAGATACGCAGTATTTT	.	14	TRBV10-3	TRBJ2-3	.
CATSDFRDNQETQYF	TGTGCCACCAGTGATTTCCGGGACAACCAAGAGACCCAGTACTTC	.	15	TRBV24-1	TRBJ2-5	.
CASSVGPSGRLYNEQFF	TGTGCCAGCAGCGTAGGGCCTAGCGGGAGATTATACAATGAGCAGTTCTTC	.	17	TRBV9	TRBJ2-1	TRBD2
CASSQDSGLAFRSGEGNEQFF	TGCGCCAGCAGCCAAGATTCCGGACTAGCGTTTCGCTCGGGGGAGGGGAATGAGCAGTTCTTC	.	21	TRBV4-1	TRBJ2-1	TRBD2
CASSGTAGAFNEQFF	TGTGCCAGCAGCGGGACTGCGGGAGCATTCAATGAGCAGTTCTTC	.	15	TRBV7-9	TRBJ2-1	TRBD2
CASSFGRPDTIYF	TGTGCCAGCAGCTTTGGGCGCCCCGACACCATATATTTT	.	13	TRBV11-3	TRBJ1-3	.
CASRDGQFYEQYF	TGCGCCAGCAGGGACGGACAATTCTACGAGCAGTACTTC	.	13	TRBV10-2	TRBJ2-7	.
CASSKLDTQYF	TGTGCCAGCAGCAAGCTAGATACGCAGTATTTT	.	11	TRBV11-2	TRBJ2-3	.
CAITREVYNEQFF	TGTGCCATCACCCGGGAAGTCTACAATGAGCAGTTCTTC	.	13	TRBV10-3	TRBJ2-1	.
CASSLATGVTDTQYF	TGCGCCAGCAGCTTGGCCACAGGGGTAACAGATACGCAGTATTTT	.	15	TRBV5-1	TRBJ2-3	TRBD1
CASSFTGSINSPLHF	TGTGCCAGCAGCTTTACAGGGTCGATCAATTCACCCCTCCACTTT	.	15	TRBV11-3	TRBJ1-6	.
CASSLAASGGQETQYF	TGTGCCAGCAGCTTAGCTGCTAGCGGGGGACAAGAGACCCAGTACTTC	.	16	TRBV7-2	TRBJ2-5	TRBD2
CASSERPDLYGYTF	TGTGCCAGCAGTGAGCGACCTGACCTCTATGGCTACACCTTC	once	14	TRBV6-2/TRBV6-3	TRBJ1-2	.
CASSQDVTTSGSGEQFF	TGCGCCAGCAGCCAAGACGTAACGACTAGCGGGAGTGGTGAGCAGTTCTTC	.	17	TRBV4-1	TRBJ2-1	TRBD2
CAWKGQMTDGYTF	TGTGCCTGGAAAGGACAGATGACTGATGGCTACACCTTC	.	13	TRBV30	TRBJ1-2	.
CASSSSAEAGTGELFF	TGTGCCAGCTCATCCTCCGCCGAAGCAGGGACCGGGGAGCTGTTTTTT	once	16	TRBV18	TRBJ2-2	.
CASRTGTGIHSNQPQHF	TGCGCCAGCCGAACCGGGACAGGTATTCATAGCAATCAGCCCCAGCATTTT	.	17	TRBV23-1	TRBJ1-5	TRBD1
CASSSRGLDNSPLHF	TGTGCCAGCAGCTCCAGGGGGCTCGACAATTCACCCCTCCACTTT	.	15	TRBV9	TRBJ1-6	TRBD1
CASRQGTYEQYF	TGTGCCAGCCGACAGGGTACCTACGAGCAGTACTTC	.	12	TRBV11-2	TRBJ2-7	TRBD1
CATSSAGLNTEAFF	TGTGCCACCAGTTCGGCGGGTTTGAACACTGAAGCTTTCTTT	.	14	TRBV24-1	TRBJ1-1	.
CASTLGLNTEAFF	TGTGCCAGCACTCTGGGGCTGAACACTGAAGCTTTCTTT	.	13	TRBV7-9	TRBJ1-1	.
CASSDPGQGTEAFF	TGCGCCAGCAGTGACCCGGGACAGGGAACTGAAGCTTTCTTT	few	14	TRBV10-1	TRBJ1-1	TRBD1
CASSQDRSQGRSYNEQFF	TGCGCCAGCAGCCAAGATCGGAGCCAGGGTAGGTCCTACAATGAGCAGTTCTTC	.	18	TRBV4-1	TRBJ2-1	.
CASSSPTGKTEAFF	TGCGCCAGCAGCTCCCCGACAGGGAAGACTGAAGCTTTCTTT	.	14	TRBV5-1	TRBJ1-1	TRBD1
CASSLSRLNTEAFF	TGTGCCAGCAGCTTATCCAGATTGAACACTGAAGCTTTCTTT	.	14	TRBV7-9	TRBJ1-1	.
CASSQHTEAFF	TGTGCCAGCAGCCAACATACTGAAGCTTTCTTT	.	11	TRBV11-2	TRBJ1-1	.
CASSPQYRGEQFF	TGTGCCAGCAGTCCTCAGTACAGGGGCGAGCAGTTCTTC	.	13	TRBV12-3/TRBV12-4	TRBJ2-1	TRBD1
CASSPPTNEQFF	TGTGCCAGCTCACCGCCTACGAATGAGCAGTTCTTC	.	12	TRBV18	TRBJ2-1	.
CASSPGQQSSGNTIYF	TGTGCCAGCAGCCCAGGACAGCAGAGCTCTGGAAACACCATATATTTT	few	16	TRBV5-4	TRBJ1-3	.
CASSLGQGWTGELFF	TGTGCCAGCAGCCTGGGACAGGGATGGACCGGGGAGCTGTTTTTT	.	15	TRBV7-2	TRBJ2-2	TRBD1
CASSLVSGGLGNTIYF	TGTGCCAGCAGCTTAGTGTCAGGGGGCCTCGGAAACACCATATATTTT	.	16	TRBV7-2	TRBJ1-3	TRBD1
CASSKDRGNSPLHF	TGCGCCAGCAGCAAGGACAGGGGAAATTCACCCCTCCACTTT	once	14	TRBV5-1	TRBJ1-6	TRBD1
CATGTSVQETQYF	TGTGCCACTGGGACTAGCGTACAAGAGACCCAGTACTTC	.	13	TRBV19	TRBJ2-5	TRBD2
CASSEGLALSYEQYF	TGCGCCAGCAGCGAAGGACTAGCTCTCTCCTACGAGCAGTACTTC	.	15	TRBV5-1	TRBJ2-7	TRBD2
CSVELGTASLYEQYF	TGCAGCGTTGAATTGGGTACAGCCTCTCTCTACGAGCAGTACTTC	.	15	TRBV29-1	TRBJ2-7	.